A selection of T cell receptor beta chains follows, all from one sample in a study of Ad26.COV2.S vaccination and SARS-CoV-2 variants. Repertoires were generated with immunoSEQ multiplex PCR, while TCRdb's copy carries only in-frame clones and drops some. The repertoire holds 97,000 or so clones, with around 81% as singletons. The material sequenced was peripheral blood, taken after recovery from COVID-19. The receptor source for this set is a human donor who had recovered from COVID-19. Both conserved end residues are part of each CDR3. A D gene is named only where the DNA matches it firmly. Size values are once, few and many counts, or a class for expanded clones, and some rows have none.

len: 11; v_gene: TRBV7-9; j_gene: TRBJ2-1; d_gene: .; abundance: .; CDR3nt: TGTGCCAGCCTCCCCTGGGGTGAGCAGTTCTTC; CDR3aa: CASLPWGEQFF
len: 12; v_gene: TRBV7-3; j_gene: TRBJ2-7; d_gene: .; abundance: few; CDR3nt: TGTGCCAGCGGAGCGAACTCCTACGAGCAGTACTTC; CDR3aa: CASGANSYEQYF
len: 13; v_gene: TRBV27; j_gene: TRBJ2-7; d_gene: TRBD1; abundance: once; CDR3nt: TGTGCCAGCAGTCCGACAGGGTTCTACGAGCAGTACTTC; CDR3aa: CASSPTGFYEQYF
len: 15; v_gene: TRBV27; j_gene: TRBJ2-7; d_gene: .; abundance: .; CDR3nt: TGTGCCAGCAGTTTGGCGGGGACAAGGCCGGGCGAGCAGTACTTC; CDR3aa: CASSLAGTRPGEQYF
len: 18; v_gene: TRBV4-1; j_gene: TRBJ2-3; d_gene: TRBD2; abundance: .; CDR3nt: TGCGCCAGCAGCCAAGATCTGTCCGGAGCGGGGGGCACAGATACGCAGTATTTT; CDR3aa: CASSQDLSGAGGTDTQYF
len: 15; v_gene: TRBV4-2; j_gene: TRBJ1-2; d_gene: .; abundance: .; CDR3nt: TGTGCCAGCAGCCAAGAGGAGGGGCTGACCTATGGCTACACCTTC; CDR3aa: CASSQEEGLTYGYTF
len: 16; v_gene: TRBV28; j_gene: TRBJ1-6; d_gene: TRBD1; abundance: .; CDR3nt: TGTGCCAGCAGAGCAGGGGGCTCCTCCTATAATTCACCCCTCCACTTT; CDR3aa: CASRAGGSSYNSPLHF
len: 14; v_gene: TRBV5-1; j_gene: TRBJ2-5; d_gene: .; abundance: .; CDR3nt: TGCGCCAGCAGCTTTATCGGGGGCCAAGAGACCCAGTACTTC; CDR3aa: CASSFIGGQETQYF
len: 17; v_gene: TRBV6-4; j_gene: TRBJ2-6; d_gene: .; abundance: few; CDR3nt: TGTGCCAGCAGTGACCAACCGACAGTATCCGGGGCCAACGTCCTGACTTTC; CDR3aa: CASSDQPTVSGANVLTF
len: 13; v_gene: TRBV4-1; j_gene: TRBJ2-5; d_gene: .; abundance: .; CDR3nt: TGCGCCAGCAGCCAAGTACTTCCGGAGACCCAGTACTTC; CDR3aa: CASSQVLPETQYF
len: 14; v_gene: TRBV27; j_gene: TRBJ1-1; d_gene: .; abundance: .; CDR3nt: TGTGCCAGCAGTTTAACCAGGGATGGGACTGAAGCTTTCTTT; CDR3aa: CASSLTRDGTEAFF
len: 15; v_gene: TRBV27; j_gene: TRBJ2-5; d_gene: TRBD2; abundance: .; CDR3nt: TGTGCCAGCAGATCCTATAGCGGGGAGGGGGGGACCCAGTACTTC; CDR3aa: CASRSYSGEGGTQYF
len: 18; v_gene: TRBV12-5; j_gene: TRBJ2-3; d_gene: TRBD2; abundance: many; CDR3nt: TGTGCTAGTGGTTTGGTACTTTTTGGACTAGGCCGCCGCGATACGCAGTATTTT; CDR3aa: CASGLVLFGLGRRDTQYF
len: 15; v_gene: TRBV6-5; j_gene: TRBJ1-6; d_gene: .; abundance: .; CDR3nt: TGTGCCAGCAGTTACTCTGCGGGGGAGGGGTCACCCCTCCACTTT; CDR3aa: CASSYSAGEGSPLHF
len: 16; v_gene: TRBV20-1; j_gene: TRBJ1-6; d_gene: .; abundance: .; CDR3nt: TGCAGTGCTAGTCCCCGGGGGGGTATAGGTAATTCACCCCTCCACTTT; CDR3aa: CSASPRGGIGNSPLHF
len: 14; v_gene: TRBV3-1/TRBV3-2; j_gene: TRBJ1-1; d_gene: .; abundance: .; CDR3nt: TGTGCCAGCAGCCAATTTGGGATCGGGACTGAAGCTTTCTTT; CDR3aa: CASSQFGIGTEAFF
len: 16; v_gene: TRBV6-6; j_gene: TRBJ1-5; d_gene: TRBD1; abundance: .; CDR3nt: TGTGCCAGCAGTTACTCTCCGGGACAGGGCTATCAGCCCCAGCATTTT; CDR3aa: CASSYSPGQGYQPQHF
len: 14; v_gene: TRBV5-1; j_gene: TRBJ1-1; d_gene: .; abundance: .; CDR3nt: TGCGCCAGCAGCTTGGCACAGGGTGGAACTGAAGCTTTCTTT; CDR3aa: CASSLAQGGTEAFF
len: 14; v_gene: TRBV19; j_gene: TRBJ2-3; d_gene: TRBD1; abundance: few; CDR3nt: TGTGCCAGTAGTATACGCCGGGACAGGGATACGCAGTATTTT; CDR3aa: CASSIRRDRDTQYF
len: 15; v_gene: TRBV6-5; j_gene: TRBJ2-3; d_gene: TRBD2; abundance: .; CDR3nt: TGTGCCAGCAGGGGACTAGCGGGGTTCACAGATACGCAGTATTTT; CDR3aa: CASRGLAGFTDTQYF
len: 13; v_gene: TRBV30; j_gene: TRBJ1-2; d_gene: TRBD1; abundance: many; CDR3nt: TGTGCCTGGGGTAGGGACAGACCGGCTGGCTACACCTTC; CDR3aa: CAWGRDRPAGYTF
len: 17; v_gene: TRBV3-1/TRBV3-2; j_gene: TRBJ2-5; d_gene: .; abundance: .; CDR3nt: TGTGCCAGCAGCCTTCAGTTGGCCACTATTATAGGGGGGACCCAGTACTTC; CDR3aa: CASSLQLATIIGGTQYF
len: 15; v_gene: TRBV9; j_gene: TRBJ2-3; d_gene: TRBD2; abundance: once; CDR3nt: TGTGCCAGCAGCGTATTGGGGACTAGCGGAGATACGCAGTATTTT; CDR3aa: CASSVLGTSGDTQYF
len: 13; v_gene: TRBV6-1; j_gene: TRBJ1-5; d_gene: .; abundance: .; CDR3nt: TGTGCCAGCAGTGAAGTCCAGGGGCAGCCCCAGCATTTT; CDR3aa: CASSEVQGQPQHF
len: 18; v_gene: TRBV27; j_gene: TRBJ1-6; d_gene: .; abundance: .; CDR3nt: TGTGCCAGCAGTTCCCTTACGCGGCTGAACTCCTATAATTCACCCCTCCACTTT; CDR3aa: CASSSLTRLNSYNSPLHF
len: 14; v_gene: TRBV6-1; j_gene: TRBJ1-4; d_gene: TRBD1; abundance: .; CDR3nt: TGTGCCAGCAGTGACCAGGGGGGGAGTGAAAAACTGTTTTTT; CDR3aa: CASSDQGGSEKLFF
len: 12; v_gene: TRBV11-1; j_gene: TRBJ1-2; d_gene: .; abundance: .; CDR3nt: TGTGCCAGCAGCTTAGGGACATATGGCTACACCTTC; CDR3aa: CASSLGTYGYTF
len: 16; v_gene: TRBV29-1; j_gene: TRBJ1-2; d_gene: TRBD1; abundance: few; CDR3nt: TGCAGCGCACTAACGGGACAGGGGGCGCGAGACTATGGCTACACCTTC; CDR3aa: CSALTGQGARDYGYTF